One sample yielded the 13 T cell receptor beta chains listed below, sequenced in a study of blood T cell repertoires in COVID-19. The assay was immunoSEQ multiplex PCR, and TCRdb's table has in-frame clones only and misses some. The sample holds under 150,000 clones, roughly 88% seen once. Sequencing was done on a sample of peripheral blood. Every receptor here comes from a human donor in a cohort sampled during active COVID-19.

V gene TRBV27 combines with J gene TRBJ2-5, with 8 bases identical to TRBD1. CDR3 size: 15 residues. Germline CDR1 and CDR2: MNHEY and SMNVEV (reference sequence). V lost 5 bases, J lost 5 bases, and 10 bases stayed unmatched. CDR3 amino acids: CASSAGTGSRETQYF. In DNA, the CDR3 is TGTGCCAGCAGTGCGGGGACAGGATCTAGGGAGACCCAGTACTTC.

The V gene is TRBV3-1 (or the pseudogene TRBV3-2), the J gene TRBJ1-6; D gene unclear. Deletions cut 1 base from V and 2 bases from J, with 12 bases between. The CDR3 consists of 17 residues. Germline CDR1 LGHDT, CDR2 YNNKEL (reference sequence). The CDR3 DNA sequence: TGTGCCAGCAGCCAAGTGACGGGTAGAACCTATAATTCACCCCTCCACTTT. Amino acids: CASSQVTGRTYNSPLHF.

The rearrangement joins TRBV30 to TRBJ2-3, with TRBD2 matching 9 bases. This CDR3 has 14 amino acids. Germline V gives CDR1 GTSNPN, CDR2 SVGIG (reference sequence). Trimming took 0 bases from V and 6 from J; bases not matched to a gene: 4. CDR3 protein: CAWSVRSGGDTQYF. The CDR3 DNA reads TGTGCCTGGAGTGTACGTAGCGGGGGCGATACGCAGTATTTT.

A note on this clone: The identical CDR3 is also encoded by other nucleotide sequences in the sample. CDR3 amino acids: CASSPRGLAGGPNTGELFF. The CDR3 DNA follows: TGTGCCAGCAGCCCACGGGGACTAGCGGGGGGCCCGAACACCGGGGAGCTGTTTTTT. This chain connects TRBV7-3 to TRBJ2-2, with 15 bases that match TRBD2. The CDR3 is made up of 19 amino acids. The V gene end was trimmed by 5 bases and the J gene end by 0 bases; junction bases not matched to a gene: 7. CDR1 is SGHTA and CDR2 is FQGTGA in the germline V gene.

The gene calls are TRBV9 and TRBJ1-6; D is unresolved. CDR3 size: 12 residues. Germline V gene lookup returns CDR1 SGDLS and CDR2 YYNGEE. Between the trimmed V and J ends, which lost 4 bases and 9 bases, there was a span of 8 bases. The DNA of the CDR3 is TGTGCCAGCAGCCTTAGTGGTTCACCCCTCCACTTT. Protein sequence: CASSLSGSPLHF. Looking up the rest from reference TRBV9 and TRBJ1-6 gives the full variable domain: DSGVTQTPKHLITATGQRVTLRCSPRSGDLSVYWYQQSLDQGLQFLIQYYNGEERAKGNILERFSAQQFPDLHSELNLSSLELGDSALYFCASSLSGSPLHFGNGTRLTVT.

The chain is built from TRBV11-3 and TRBJ1-1; D call uncertain. This CDR3 comprises 14 residues. Germline CDR1 and CDR2: SGHNT and YENEEA. Trimming cost V 1 base and J 1 base, with 7 bases left between them. Written as DNA, the CDR3 is TGTGCCAGCAGCTTAGGGGCGGGGAACACTGAAGCTTTCTTT. As protein: CASSLGAGNTEAFF.

The gene calls are TRBV11-2 and TRBJ2-5; D possibly corresponds to TRBD1 (5 bases). The V gene's germline CDR1 is SGHAT and CDR2 FQNNGV. The CDR3 length is 15 residues. The V and J ends lost 5 bases and 4 bases respectively, with 17 bases between them. The CDR3 DNA is TGTGCCAGCAGCCGCCCAGAAACAGGATCAGAGACCCAGTACTTC. It yields the protein CASSRPETGSETQYF.

CDR3 sequence: CASSWTGNTEAFF. CDR3 DNA: TGTGCCAGCAGTTGGACAGGGAACACTGAAGCTTTCTTT. V usage is TRBV12-3 or TRBV12-4 and J usage is TRBJ1-1; 7 nucleotides agree with TRBD1. The ends lost 4 bases at V and 1 base at J; junction bases unmatched: 0. This CDR3 is 13 amino acids long.

The chain is built from TRBV3-1 (or the pseudogene TRBV3-2) and TRBJ1-5, with D possibly matching TRBD1 (6 bases). CDR1 is LGHDT and CDR2 is YNNKEL in the germline V gene (reference sequence). Trimming pared 2 bases from V and 4 bases from J, leaving 12 bases between. CDR3 length equals 15 residues. This CDR3 reads CASSQLAGANQPQHF. CDR3 bases: TGTGCCAGCAGCCAACTCGCGGGGGCGAATCAGCCCCAGCATTTT.

V usage is TRBV5-4 and J usage is TRBJ2-7, with D possibly matching TRBD1 (6 bases). The ends were cut back, 5 bases at V and 5 bases at J, with 14 bases in the middle. The CDR3 totals 13 residues. CDR1 and CDR2 from the germline V gene are SGHNT and YYREEE (reference sequence). CDR3 sequence reads: CASSEPTGNEQYF. For the CDR3, the DNA is TGTGCCAGCAGTGAACCTACAGGGAACGAGCAGTACTTC.

The V gene is TRBV7-2, the J gene TRBJ2-2, with a tentative D call TRBD2 (6 bases). V was shortened by 1 base and J by 2 bases, with 11 bases between the two germline ends. The CDR3 covers 16 residues. CDR1 is SGHTA, CDR2 FQGNSA, per germline. CDR3 sequence reads: CASSLGDFFNTGELFF. The CDR3, as DNA: TGTGCCAGCAGCTTAGGGGACTTCTTTAACACCGGGGAGCTGTTTTTT.

This chain connects TRBV28 to TRBJ1-6; D might be TRBD1 (6 bases). This CDR3 has 19 residues. Deletions cut 6 bases from V and 0 bases from J, with 21 bases between. Germline V gene sequence: CDR1 MDHEN, CDR2 SYDVKM. CDR3 sequence reads: CASRQLLGHRSSYNSPLHF. The CDR3, as DNA: TGTGCCAGCAGACAACTATTGGGACATCGGAGCTCCTATAATTCACCCCTCCACTTT.

The chain is built from TRBV4-1 and TRBJ1-5; D is perhaps TRBD1 (6 bases). V was trimmed by 1 base and J by 0 bases, leaving 16 bases between them. CDR3 length: 18 residues. Germline CDR1 MGHRA, CDR2 YSYEKL. The CDR3 nucleotides read TGCGCCAGCAGCCAAGTTGGAGCAGGGGCAACTAGCAATCAGCCCCAGCATTTT. Its translation is CASSQVGAGATSNQPQHF.